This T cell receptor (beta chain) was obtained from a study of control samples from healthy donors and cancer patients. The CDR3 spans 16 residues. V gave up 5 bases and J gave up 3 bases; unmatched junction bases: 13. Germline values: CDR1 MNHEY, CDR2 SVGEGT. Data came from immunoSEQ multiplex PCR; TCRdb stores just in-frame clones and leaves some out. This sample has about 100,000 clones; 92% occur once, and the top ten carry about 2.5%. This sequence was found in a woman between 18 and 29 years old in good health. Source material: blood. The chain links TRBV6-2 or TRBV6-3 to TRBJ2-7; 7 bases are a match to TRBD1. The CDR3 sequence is CASSPLGTAIRYEQYF. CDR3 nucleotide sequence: TGTGCCAGCAGTCCACTCGGGACAGCCATCCGCTACGAGCAGTACTTC.